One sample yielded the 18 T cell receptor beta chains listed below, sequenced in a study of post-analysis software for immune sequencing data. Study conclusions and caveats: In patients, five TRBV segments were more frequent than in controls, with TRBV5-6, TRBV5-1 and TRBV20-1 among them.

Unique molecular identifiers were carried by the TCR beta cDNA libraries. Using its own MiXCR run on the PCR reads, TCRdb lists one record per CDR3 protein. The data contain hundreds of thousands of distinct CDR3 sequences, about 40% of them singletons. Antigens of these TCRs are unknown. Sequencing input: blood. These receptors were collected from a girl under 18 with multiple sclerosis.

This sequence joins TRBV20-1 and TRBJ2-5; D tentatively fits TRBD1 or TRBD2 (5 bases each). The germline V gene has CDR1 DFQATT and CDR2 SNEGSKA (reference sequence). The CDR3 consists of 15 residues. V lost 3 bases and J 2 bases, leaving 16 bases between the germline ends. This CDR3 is CSARTIRGEQETQYF. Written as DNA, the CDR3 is TGCAGTGCTAGGACGATACGGGGCGAACAAGAGACCCAGTACTTC.

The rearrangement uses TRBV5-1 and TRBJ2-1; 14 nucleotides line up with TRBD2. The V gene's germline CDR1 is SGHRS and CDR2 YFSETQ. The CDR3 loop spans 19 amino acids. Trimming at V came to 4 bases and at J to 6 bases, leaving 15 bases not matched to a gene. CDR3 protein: CASSPRLAGGPRVVNEQFF. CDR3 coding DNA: TGCGCCAGCAGCCCTCGACTAGCGGGAGGGCCTAGGGTAGTCAATGAGCAGTTCTTC.

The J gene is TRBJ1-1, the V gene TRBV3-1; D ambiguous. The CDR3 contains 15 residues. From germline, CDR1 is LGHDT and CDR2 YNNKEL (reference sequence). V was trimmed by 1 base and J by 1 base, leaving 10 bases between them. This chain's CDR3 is CASSQADLRNTEAFF. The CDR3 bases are TGTGCCAGCAGCCAAGCGGACTTGAGGAACACTGAAGCTTTCTTT.

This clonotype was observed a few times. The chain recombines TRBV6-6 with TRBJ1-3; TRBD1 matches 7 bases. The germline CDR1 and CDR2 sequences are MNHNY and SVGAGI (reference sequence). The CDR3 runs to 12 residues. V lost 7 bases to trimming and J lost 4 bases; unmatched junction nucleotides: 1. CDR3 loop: CASIGGGNTIYF. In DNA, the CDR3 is TGTGCCAGCATAGGGGGCGGAAACACCATATATTTT.

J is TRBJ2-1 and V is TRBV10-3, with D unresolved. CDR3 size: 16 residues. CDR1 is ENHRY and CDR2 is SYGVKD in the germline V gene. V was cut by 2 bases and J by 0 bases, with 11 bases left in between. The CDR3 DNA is TGTGCCATCAGTGAGCCAACACGTTCCTCCTACAATGAGCAGTTCTTC. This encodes CAISEPTRSSYNEQFF.

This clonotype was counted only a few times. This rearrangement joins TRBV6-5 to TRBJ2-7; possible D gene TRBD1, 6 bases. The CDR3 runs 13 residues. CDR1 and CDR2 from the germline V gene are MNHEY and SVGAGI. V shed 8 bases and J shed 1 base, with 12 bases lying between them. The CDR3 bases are TGTGCCAGCTCTAAAAGGGGGTCCTACGAGCAGTACTTC. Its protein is CASSKRGSYEQYF.

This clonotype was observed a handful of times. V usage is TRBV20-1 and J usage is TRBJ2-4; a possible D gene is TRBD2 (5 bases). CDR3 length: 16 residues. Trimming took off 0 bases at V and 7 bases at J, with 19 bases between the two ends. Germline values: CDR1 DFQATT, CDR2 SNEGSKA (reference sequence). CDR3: CSARDPSGFDDNIQYF. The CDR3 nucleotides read TGCAGTGCTAGAGATCCCAGCGGCTTCGATGACAACATTCAGTACTTC.

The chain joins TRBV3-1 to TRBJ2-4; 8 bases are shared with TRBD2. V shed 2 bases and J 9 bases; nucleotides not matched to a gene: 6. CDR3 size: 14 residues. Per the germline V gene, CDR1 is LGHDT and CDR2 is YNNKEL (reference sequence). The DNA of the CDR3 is TGTGCCAGCAGCCAAAGGAGCGGGGGAGGCATTCAGTACTTC. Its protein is CASSQRSGGGIQYF.

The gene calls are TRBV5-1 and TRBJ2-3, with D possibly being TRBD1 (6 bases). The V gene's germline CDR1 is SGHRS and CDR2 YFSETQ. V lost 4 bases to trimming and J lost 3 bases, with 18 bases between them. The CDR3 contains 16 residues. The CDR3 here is CASSVASGVRTDTQYF. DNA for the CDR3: TGCGCCAGCAGCGTCGCCTCAGGGGTGAGGACAGATACGCAGTATTTT.

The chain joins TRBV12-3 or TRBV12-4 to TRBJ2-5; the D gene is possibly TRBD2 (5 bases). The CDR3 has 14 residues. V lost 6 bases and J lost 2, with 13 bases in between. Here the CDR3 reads CASSQGPGQETQYF. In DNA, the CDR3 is TGTGCCAGCAGCCAAGGGCCGGGGCAAGAGACCCAGTACTTC.

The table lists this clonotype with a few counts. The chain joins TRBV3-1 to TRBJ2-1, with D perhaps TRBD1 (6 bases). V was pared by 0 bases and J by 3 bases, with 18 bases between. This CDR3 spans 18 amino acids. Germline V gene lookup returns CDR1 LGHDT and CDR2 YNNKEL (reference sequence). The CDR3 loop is CASSQDHPARGYYNEQFF. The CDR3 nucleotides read TGTGCCAGCAGCCAAGACCACCCCGCCAGGGGCTACTACAATGAGCAGTTCTTC.

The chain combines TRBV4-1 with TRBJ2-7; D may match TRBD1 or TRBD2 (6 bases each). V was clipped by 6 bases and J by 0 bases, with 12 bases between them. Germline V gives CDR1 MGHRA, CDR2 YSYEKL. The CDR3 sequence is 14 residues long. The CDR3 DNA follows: TGCGCCAGCAGTAGGGGGGTCTTCTCCTACGAGCAGTACTTC. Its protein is CASSRGVFSYEQYF.

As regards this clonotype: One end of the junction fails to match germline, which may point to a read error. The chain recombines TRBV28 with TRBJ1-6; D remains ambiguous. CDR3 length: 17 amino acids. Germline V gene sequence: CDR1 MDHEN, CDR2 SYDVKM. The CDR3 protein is CTSSLGRDSSYNSPLHF. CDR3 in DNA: TGTACCAGCAGTCTCGGACGAGATAGCTCCTATAATTCACCCCTCCACTTT.

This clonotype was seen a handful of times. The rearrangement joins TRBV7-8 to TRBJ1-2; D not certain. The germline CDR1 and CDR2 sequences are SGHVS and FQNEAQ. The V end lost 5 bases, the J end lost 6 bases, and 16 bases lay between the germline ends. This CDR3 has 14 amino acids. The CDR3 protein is CASSPASVTDGYTF. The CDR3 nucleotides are TGTGCCAGCAGCCCCGCTTCAGTCACAGATGGCTACACCTTC.

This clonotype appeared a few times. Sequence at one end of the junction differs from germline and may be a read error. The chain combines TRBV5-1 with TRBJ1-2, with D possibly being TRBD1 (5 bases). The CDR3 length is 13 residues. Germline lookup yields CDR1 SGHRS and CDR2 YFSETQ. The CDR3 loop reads CASSTRDFYDYTF. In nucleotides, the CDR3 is TGCGCCAGCAGCACCAGGGATTTCTATGACTACACCTTC.

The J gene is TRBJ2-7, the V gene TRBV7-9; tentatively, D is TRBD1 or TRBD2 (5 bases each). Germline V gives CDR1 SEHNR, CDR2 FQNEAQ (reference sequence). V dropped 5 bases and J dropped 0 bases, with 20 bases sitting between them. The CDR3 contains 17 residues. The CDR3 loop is CASSPLGLEGSSYEQYF. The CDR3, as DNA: TGTGCCAGCAGCCCTTTGGGGCTAGAGGGGAGCTCCTACGAGCAGTACTTC. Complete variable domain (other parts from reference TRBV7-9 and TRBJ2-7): DTGVSQNPRHKITKRGQNVTFRCDPISEHNRLYWYRQTLGQGPEFLTYFQNEAQLEKSRLLSDRFSAERPKGSFSTLEIQRTEQGDSAMYLCASSPLGLEGSSYEQYFGPGTRLTVT.

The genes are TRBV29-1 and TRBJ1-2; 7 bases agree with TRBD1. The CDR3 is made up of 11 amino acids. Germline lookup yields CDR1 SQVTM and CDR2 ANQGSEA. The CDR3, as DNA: TGCGGCCTGGGACAGAACTATGGCTACACCTTC. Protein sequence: CGLGQNYGYTF.

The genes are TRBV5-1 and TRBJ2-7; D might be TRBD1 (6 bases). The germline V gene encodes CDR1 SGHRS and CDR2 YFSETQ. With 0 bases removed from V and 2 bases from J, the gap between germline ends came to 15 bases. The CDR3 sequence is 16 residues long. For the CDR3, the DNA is TGCGCCAGCAGCTTGGCCATGGACAGTGGGGCCTACGAGCAGTACTTC. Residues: CASSLAMDSGAYEQYF.